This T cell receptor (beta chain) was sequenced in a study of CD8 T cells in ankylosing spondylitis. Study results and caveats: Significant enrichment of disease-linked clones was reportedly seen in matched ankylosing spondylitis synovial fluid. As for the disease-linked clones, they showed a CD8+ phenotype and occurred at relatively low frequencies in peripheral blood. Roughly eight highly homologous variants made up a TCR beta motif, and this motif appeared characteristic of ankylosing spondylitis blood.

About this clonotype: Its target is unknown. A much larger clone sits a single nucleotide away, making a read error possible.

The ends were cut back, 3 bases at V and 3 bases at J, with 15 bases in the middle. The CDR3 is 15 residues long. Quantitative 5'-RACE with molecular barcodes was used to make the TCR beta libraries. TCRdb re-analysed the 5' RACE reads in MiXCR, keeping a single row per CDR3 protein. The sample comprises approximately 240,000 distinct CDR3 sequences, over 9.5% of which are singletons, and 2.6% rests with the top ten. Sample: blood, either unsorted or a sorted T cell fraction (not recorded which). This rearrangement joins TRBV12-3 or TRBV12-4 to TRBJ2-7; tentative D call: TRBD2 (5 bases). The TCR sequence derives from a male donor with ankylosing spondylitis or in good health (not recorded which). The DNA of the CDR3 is TGTGCCAGCAGTTTCGGGGAGACGTCTCTCTACGAGCAGTACTTC. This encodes CASSFGETSLYEQYF.